This T cell receptor (beta chain) is from a study of graft-versus-host responses after intestinal transplantation. The repertoire was sequenced with immunoSEQ multiplex PCR; TCRdb's copy has only in-frame clones and lacks some. This table has fewer than 70,000 clones, roughly 92% appearing once. Germline assignment: CDR1 MNHEY and CDR2 SVGAGI. Deletions cut 6 bases from V and 7 bases from J, with 13 bases between. The CDR3 totals 13 residues. This sequence originates from a human patient who received an intestinal transplant, so some T cells may come from the graft donor. This chain joins TRBV6-5 and TRBJ1-5; D might be TRBD1 (5 bases). Here the sequenced sample was bone marrow, taken 700 to 850 days after intestinal transplantation. CDR3 coding DNA: TGTGCCAGCAGCCAGGACACGGGACAGCCCCAGCATTTT. Encoded protein: CASSQDTGQPQHF.